Listed below are T cell receptor beta chains from one sample, sequenced in a study of spatial heterogeneity in lung cancer. TCRdb reanalysed the 5' RACE reads using MiXCR and keeps one entry per CDR3 protein. The repertoire holds 13,000 or so distinct CDR3 sequences, with less than 4.5% as singletons. The specimen comprised PBMCs, sampled at surgery. The receptors were sampled from a male donor with early-stage non-small cell lung cancer. The CDR3 runs from the conserved cysteine through the conserved F or W. A D gene is named only where the DNA matches it firmly. The listing skips clone size in some rows; elsewhere it reads once, few, many or a size class.

d_gene,abundance,v_gene,j_gene,CDR3aa,CDR3nt
NA,many,TRBV7-8,TRBJ2-1,CASSFEGPEHSYNEQFF,TGTGCCAGCAGCTTTGAGGGACCAGAACACTCCTACAATGAGCAGTTCTTC
NA,many,TRBV6-5,TRBJ2-3,CASRYTDTQYF,TGTGCCAGCAGATACACAGATACGCAGTATTTT
TRBD2,many,TRBV6-1,TRBJ2-7,CASRAGAQGYPYEQYF,TGTGCCAGCAGAGCGGGGGCGCAGGGATATCCCTACGAGCAGTACTTC
NA,few,TRBV6-5,TRBJ2-6,CASSSVFSGMAGANVLTF,TGTGCCAGCAGTTCCGTTTTCTCGGGGATGGCTGGGGCCAACGTCCTGACTTTC
TRBD2,many,TRBV12-3/TRBV12-4,TRBJ2-1,CASSLEREGYNEQFF,TGTGCCAGCAGTTTGGAGCGGGAAGGCTACAATGAGCAGTTCTTC
NA,many,TRBV27,TRBJ2-2,CASSLDGVNTGELFF,TGTGCCAGCAGTTTAGACGGGGTCAACACCGGGGAGCTGTTTTTT
NA,few,TRBV5-1,TRBJ2-5,CASSLELAGETQYF,TGCGCCAGCAGCTTGGAATTAGCAGGCGAGACCCAGTACTTC
TRBD2,few,TRBV5-6,TRBJ2-7,CASSLGTSGRNLEQYF,TGTGCCAGCAGCTTAGGGACTAGCGGGAGGAATCTCGAGCAGTACTTC
NA,many,TRBV2,TRBJ1-1,CASNRDGGDTEAFF,TGTGCCAGCAACAGAGACGGTGGCGACACTGAAGCTTTCTTT
TRBD2,many,TRBV11-2,TRBJ2-5,CASGGGAGETQYF,TGTGCCAGCGGCGGGGGGGCAGGAGAGACCCAGTACTTC
TRBD1,many,TRBV7-2,TRBJ2-5,CASSQDRGSMETQYF,TGTGCCAGCAGCCAAGACAGGGGGTCAATGGAGACCCAGTACTTC
NA,many,TRBV7-2,TRBJ2-6,CASSPSRAGANVLTF,TGTGCCAGCAGCCCGTCCAGGGCTGGGGCCAACGTCCTGACTTTC
NA,many,TRBV3-1,TRBJ1-1,CASSRWGSEAFF,TGTGCCAGCAGCCGATGGGGTAGTGAAGCTTTCTTT
TRBD2,many,TRBV5-4,TRBJ2-3,CASSWKLAAWGPDTQYF,TGTGCCAGCAGCTGGAAACTAGCGGCCTGGGGCCCAGATACGCAGTATTTT
NA,many,TRBV9,TRBJ2-7,CASSVAGGGGYEQYF,TGTGCCAGCAGCGTAGCTGGAGGGGGCGGCTACGAGCAGTACTTC
NA,many,TRBV6-2/TRBV6-3,TRBJ2-5,CASSYSQGLQETQYF,TGTGCCAGCAGTTATTCACAGGGACTCCAAGAGACCCAGTACTTC
TRBD2,many,TRBV28,TRBJ2-7,CASSLAGGSSYEQYF,TGTGCCAGCAGTTTGGCGGGAGGCTCGAGCTACGAGCAGTACTTC
NA,many,TRBV9,TRBJ1-5,CASSVDGYSNQPQHF,TGTGCCAGCAGCGTAGACGGATATAGCAATCAGCCCCAGCATTTT
TRBD1,many,TRBV5-1,TRBJ2-7,CASSQLGGTGNYEQYF,TGCGCCAGCAGCCAACTTGGAGGGACAGGGAACTACGAGCAGTACTTC
TRBD2,many,TRBV28,TRBJ2-3,CASTLGLAGSSTDTQYF,TGTGCCAGCACCCTGGGACTAGCGGGCTCTAGCACAGATACGCAGTATTTT
NA,many,TRBV7-2,TRBJ2-7,CASSPDGFYEQYF,TGTGCCAGCAGCCCGGACGGGTTCTACGAGCAGTACTTC
TRBD1,many,TRBV5-4,TRBJ2-7,CASREDRGSYEQYF,TGTGCCAGCAGGGAAGACAGGGGCTCCTACGAGCAGTACTTC
NA,many,TRBV3-1,TRBJ2-5,CASSQEAPTQYF,TGTGCCAGCAGCCAAGAAGCGCCCACCCAGTACTTC
NA,many,TRBV3-1,TRBJ2-7,CASSQGGQKQYF,TGTGCCAGCAGCCAAGGAGGCCAGAAGCAGTACTTC
NA,many,TRBV7-2,TRBJ2-6,CASSPNVGFGANVLTF,TGTGCCAGCAGCCCGAATGTGGGGTTTGGGGCCAACGTCCTGACTTTC
NA,many,TRBV5-1,TRBJ2-6,CASSLAPGTGANVLTF,TGCGCCAGCAGCTTGGCCCCGGGAACTGGGGCCAACGTCCTGACTTTC
NA,many,TRBV28,TRBJ2-5,CASNRLRNQETQYF,TGTGCCAGCAACCGGCTCCGTAACCAAGAGACCCAGTACTTC
TRBD2,many,TRBV28,TRBJ2-3,CASSPRVAGGLWSTDTQYF,TGTGCCAGCAGTCCCAGAGTAGCGGGAGGCCTATGGAGCACAGATACGCAGTATTTT
TRBD2,many,TRBV2,TRBJ2-1,CASTGQLAGEQFF,TGTGCCAGCACCGGACAACTAGCGGGAGAGCAGTTCTTC
TRBD2,medium-sized,TRBV5-6,TRBJ2-7,CASSFGLATLGEQYF,TGTGCCAGCAGCTTCGGACTAGCTACCCTCGGCGAGCAGTACTTC
NA,many,TRBV2,TRBJ1-6,CASSEGASGRSPLHF,TGTGCCAGCAGTGAAGGGGCTTCGGGGAGGTCACCCCTCCACTTT
NA,many,TRBV20-1,TRBJ2-6,CSAGTASGANVLTF,TGCAGTGCCGGGACCGCCTCTGGGGCCAACGTCCTGACTTTC
NA,many,TRBV2,TRBJ2-7,CASSGDGYEQYF,TGTGCCAGCAGCGGGGATGGCTACGAGCAGTACTTC
NA,few,TRBV3-1,TRBJ2-1,CASSHGDSLREQFF,TGTGCCAGCAGCCACGGCGACAGTCTTCGTGAGCAGTTCTTC
TRBD2,few,TRBV7-2,TRBJ2-1,CASSLGLAALTYNEQFF,TGTGCCAGCAGCCTCGGACTAGCGGCCCTAACCTACAATGAGCAGTTCTTC
TRBD2,many,TRBV6-5,TRBJ2-3,CASSLTAVTSGLSDTQYF,TGTGCCAGCAGTCTAACCGCTGTGACTAGCGGGCTCTCAGATACGCAGTATTTT
NA,NA,TRBV14,TRBJ2-7,CASSPGGEQYF,TGTGCCAGCAGCCCGGGCGGCGAGCAGTACTTC
NA,many,TRBV18,TRBJ1-2,CASSPQGNGYGYTF,TGTGCCAGCTCACCACAGGGGAATGGCTATGGCTACACCTTC
TRBD1,many,TRBV6-6,TRBJ1-6,CASRPGQGNSPLHF,TGTGCCAGCAGGCCGGGACAGGGGAATTCACCCCTCCACTTT
TRBD1,many,TRBV11-1,TRBJ2-1,CASSQNLGTSRQGVHNEQFF,TGTGCCAGCAGCCAAAATTTAGGGACAAGCCGACAGGGTGTCCACAATGAGCAGTTCTTC
NA,many,TRBV5-6,TRBJ2-2,CASSFWGSGELFF,TGTGCCAGCAGCTTCTGGGGCAGCGGGGAGCTGTTTTTT
NA,NA,TRBV9,TRBJ2-7,CASSVVLEGEQYF,TGTGCCAGCAGCGTAGTTCTCGAGGGCGAGCAGTACTTC
TRBD1,few,TRBV28,TRBJ2-1,CASSPPGTGGPNEQFF,TGTGCCAGCTCCCCACCCGGGACAGGGGGTCCTAATGAGCAGTTCTTC
NA,many,TRBV5-6,TRBJ2-7,CASSLYGEQYF,TGTGCCAGCAGCTTGTACGGGGAGCAGTACTTC
TRBD2,many,TRBV6-6,TRBJ2-3,CASRQEREQLDTQYF,TGTGCCAGCAGACAGGAGCGGGAGCAGCTAGATACGCAGTATTTT
NA,NA,TRBV7-9,TRBJ1-2,CASSLAGREGGYTF,TGTGCCAGCAGCTTAGCGGGCAGGGAGGGCGGCTACACCTTC
TRBD2,many,TRBV12-3/TRBV12-4,TRBJ2-2,CASRRPGGTGELFF,TGTGCCAGCCGCCGACCGGGAGGGACCGGGGAGCTGTTTTTT
NA,many,TRBV6-2/TRBV6-3,TRBJ2-1,CASRSGFPSSYNEQFF,TGTGCCAGCAGGAGCGGTTTCCCAAGCTCCTACAATGAGCAGTTCTTC
TRBD1,many,TRBV7-9,TRBJ1-2,CASSSGTGDTYGYTF,TGTGCCAGCAGCTCGGGGACAGGAGATACCTATGGCTACACCTTC
NA,many,TRBV3-1,TRBJ2-7,CASSQRVGTYEQYF,TGTGCCAGCAGCCAGCGAGTCGGGACCTACGAGCAGTACTTC
NA,NA,TRBV20-1,TRBJ2-1,CSPRTGFSNEQFF,TGCAGCCCCAGGACCGGGTTTAGCAATGAGCAGTTCTTC
NA,once,TRBV12-3/TRBV12-4,TRBJ2-7,CASSSRGLYEQYF,TGTGCCAGCAGTTCACGGGGCCTCTACGAGCAGTACTTC
NA,many,TRBV5-1,TRBJ2-3,CASSFGDTQYF,TGCGCCAGCAGCTTCGGAGATACGCAGTATTTT
NA,many,TRBV2,TRBJ2-7,CASKPPAYEQYF,TGTGCCAGCAAACCCCCCGCGTACGAGCAGTACTTC
TRBD2,many,TRBV28,TRBJ2-7,CASSPWTSGRAGEQYF,TGTGCCAGCAGCCCATGGACTAGCGGGAGGGCCGGCGAGCAGTACTTC